The TCR beta chain under discussion was sequenced for a study of beta chain features in type 1 diabetes (dated by TCRdb to the late 2010s). About the investigation overall: Patients and healthy donors did not differ in mean age, gender distribution, total cell number or subset yield. A total of roughly 100 million sorted cells were examined across all samples, and RNA yield correlated strongly with the number of cells per subset. In the study, recently diagnosed type 1 diabetes patients and matched healthy donors were compared on the TCRB repertoires of their sorted circulating CD4+ T cell subsets. Whereas all 28 donors provided naive and central memory subsets, regulatory and stem cell-like memory subsets were isolated from just 8 patients and roughly eight healthy donors.

The High Capacity cDNA Reverse Transcription Kit was used to reverse transcribe all of the isolated RNA, meaning that expressed TCRB transcripts were what got sequenced. Deep immunoSEQ sequencing was performed on naive, central memory and regulatory T cell samples, with an average of roughly 3.3 million total reads per sample. After sorted cells were lysed in RLT buffer, RNA was extracted with DNase-treated RNeasy Micro or Mini kits, with the choice depending on cell number. To prevent cross-contamination, each cell subset was processed individually, whereas patient and healthy donor samples were processed jointly. The immunoSEQ multiplex PCR was used to amplify TCRB sequences from cDNA, yielding 87-bp fragments that span the CDR3 region. Sequencing of the amplicons was performed on the Illumina HiSeq platform. The authors' pipeline ran thus. PCR bias was corrected computationally using synthetic template baselines, and reads within Hamming distance 2 were collapsed, with unmergeable singletons discarded. Reads were aligned against IMGT to assign V, D and J genes, CDR3 length and insertions or deletions at six rearrangement sites. Within each subset, clonotype counts were normalized to the number of sorted cells before true diversity and Gini coefficients were calculated with the tcR R package. The overlap coefficient, calculated on TCRB nucleotide sequences, was used to quantify repertoire sharing. As a proxy for the pre-selection repertoire, out-of-frame TCRB sequences from naive cells were analyzed. Imported from immuneACCESS, the table was reduced by TCRdb to in-frame sequences with V and J called. These copies leave out some clones; in studies compared against another copy, an unresolved V gene accounts for under half, and the cause of the remainder is not known. The DNA was the basis for D and trimming; V, J and clone size are from that table. The sample table shows approximately 160,000 clones, and more than 60% are seen once. The top ten hold 0.08% to 0.09% of the sample.

Broader findings and caveats from the paper: Because cDNA rather than genomic DNA was sequenced, highly expressing activated cells could have been over-represented, although no difference in activation and CD3 levels was found between groups. Because the HLA sub-analyses included only small numbers of individuals, any influence of HLA type on TCRB rearrangement was left unresolved. A moderate but significant shortening of TCRB CDR3 length was observed in type 1 diabetes patients in all four CD4+ subsets. Patients with type 1 diabetes made fewer insertions and deleted more nucleotides at VDJ recombination sites, implying thymic rearrangement abnormalities. Naive, central memory and regulatory TCRB repertoires appeared more similar among patients than among healthy donors. PCR might favor shorter templates, but patient and control samples were amplified and corrected together, so any skew would affect both groups equally.

A single peripheral blood draw of around 100 mL on average was collected from each donor into heparinised tubes. Naive, central memory, regulatory and stem cell-like memory CD4+ T cells were sorted on a BD FACSAria II using a panel including CD45RO, CCR7, CD25, CD127, CD95 and CD27. Purity was above 95% for every sorted population. PBMCs were separated immediately by Lymphoprep density gradient centrifugation and were stained directly, without being cultured. So that batch effects would be minimized, each experiment stained and sorted samples in pairs, pairing one healthy donor with one patient. Spanning cysteine to phenylalanine, the CDR3 consists of 14 amino acids. Just the 42-base CDR3 DNA is kept, in frame starting at base 1. CDR1 MDHEN and CDR2 SYDVKM were looked up in the germline V gene. V is trimmed back by 8 bases and J by 5 bases, and the junction contains 4 bases that no gene match accounts for.

As regards this clone: This clone's antigen is unknown. Base qualities are not at hand, and no much larger clone is one base apart.

The specimen sequenced was naive CD4+ T cells from blood. The cell subset or site label on this specimen signifies: true naive CD4+ T cells. The chain employs TRBV28 and TRBJ2-5, with 14 bases matching TRBD2. This clonotype was obtained from a man aged 30 to 45 with type 1 diabetes. The CDR3 reads as follows: CASQTSGGVETQYF. The sequenced DNA is TGTGCCAGCCAGACTAGCGGGGGGGTGGAGACCCAGTACTTC.